These T cell receptor beta chains were read from a single sample in a study of blood T cell repertoires in COVID-19. Sequenced by immunoSEQ multiplex PCR; TCRdb stores in-frame clones only, minus some. The table records 200,000 to 250,000 clones, 90% of them present only once. Sequencing used PBMCs or T cells enriched from blood (not recorded which). Source of these receptors: a man in his forties or fifties who had been exposed to COVID-19. Each CDR3 is given with its conserved first and last residue. Each record gives: CDR3 protein, CDR3 DNA, clone size, J gene, V gene, D gene. D genes are given only for firm matches. Size is stated for part of the rows, as once, few or many counts, or as a class when the clone is expanded.

CDR3 protein: CAIRPNDGDSGNTIYF
CDR3 DNA: TGTGCCATCAGGCCCAATGACGGGGACTCTGGAAACACCATATATTTT
clone size: -
J gene: TRBJ1-3
V gene: TRBV10-3
D gene: -

CDR3 protein: CASSIDIGNRGFAEAFF
CDR3 DNA: TGTGCCAGTAGTATAGATATCGGTAACAGGGGATTTGCTGAAGCTTTCTTT
clone size: -
J gene: TRBJ1-1
V gene: TRBV19
D gene: TRBD1

CDR3 protein: CASSRQGSDGYTF
CDR3 DNA: TGTGCCAGCAGTAGACAGGGTTCCGATGGCTACACCTTC
clone size: -
J gene: TRBJ1-2
V gene: TRBV6-6
D gene: TRBD1

CDR3 protein: CASNRAGGPGELFF
CDR3 DNA: TGTGCCAGCAACAGAGCGGGGGGGCCCGGGGAGCTGTTTTTT
clone size: -
J gene: TRBJ2-2
V gene: TRBV3-1/TRBV3-2
D gene: TRBD2

CDR3 protein: CASSPAPVSYNSPLHF
CDR3 DNA: TGTGCCAGCTCACCAGCCCCCGTGAGCTATAATTCACCCCTCCACTTT
clone size: -
J gene: TRBJ1-6
V gene: TRBV18
D gene: -

CDR3 protein: CATSGVAEGVTDTQYF
CDR3 DNA: TGTGCCACCAGTGGGGTGGCAGAGGGGGTTACAGATACGCAGTATTTT
clone size: -
J gene: TRBJ2-3
V gene: TRBV24-1
D gene: -

CDR3 protein: CASSENIFNTIYF
CDR3 DNA: TGTGCCAGCAGTGAAAACATTTTTAACACCATATATTTT
clone size: -
J gene: TRBJ1-3
V gene: TRBV2
D gene: -

CDR3 protein: CASSLDSTDTQYF
CDR3 DNA: TGCGCCAGCAGCTTGGATTCGACAGATACGCAGTATTTT
clone size: -
J gene: TRBJ2-3
V gene: TRBV5-1
D gene: -

CDR3 protein: CASSRGVRDRAQETQYF
CDR3 DNA: TGTGCCAGCAGCCGGGGGGTACGGGACAGGGCCCAAGAGACCCAGTACTTC
clone size: few
J gene: TRBJ2-5
V gene: TRBV11-2
D gene: TRBD1

CDR3 protein: CASRPGTLAKNIQYF
CDR3 DNA: TGTGCCAGTAGACCGGGGACACTAGCCAAAAACATTCAGTACTTC
clone size: -
J gene: TRBJ2-4
V gene: TRBV19
D gene: -

CDR3 protein: CASSGGSSGANVLTF
CDR3 DNA: TGTGCCAGCAGCGGCGGGAGCTCTGGGGCCAACGTCCTGACTTTC
clone size: -
J gene: TRBJ2-6
V gene: TRBV9
D gene: TRBD2

CDR3 protein: CASRPGTNSPLHF
CDR3 DNA: TGTGCCAGCCGGCCCGGGACAAATTCACCCCTCCACTTT
clone size: -
J gene: TRBJ1-6
V gene: TRBV28
D gene: -

CDR3 protein: CSVSGRGQPPAFF
CDR3 DNA: TGCAGCGTTTCGGGCAGGGGACAACCGCCGGCTTTCTTT
clone size: -
J gene: TRBJ1-1
V gene: TRBV29-1
D gene: -

CDR3 protein: CASSLRTSGAYEQYF
CDR3 DNA: TGTGCCAGCAGTTTGAGGACTAGCGGGGCCTACGAGCAGTACTTC
clone size: -
J gene: TRBJ2-7
V gene: TRBV28
D gene: TRBD2

CDR3 protein: CASSARQGAGGEQFF
CDR3 DNA: TGTGCCAGCAGTGCTCGACAGGGGGCAGGGGGTGAGCAGTTCTTC
clone size: -
J gene: TRBJ2-1
V gene: TRBV6-6
D gene: TRBD1

CDR3 protein: CASSNPGLAGGQSAQYF
CDR3 DNA: TGTGCCAGTAGTAACCCCGGACTAGCGGGAGGGCAATCCGCGCAGTATTTT
clone size: -
J gene: TRBJ2-3
V gene: TRBV19
D gene: TRBD2

CDR3 protein: CASRAPNYEQYF
CDR3 DNA: TGTGCCAGCAGAGCGCCGAACTACGAGCAGTACTTC
clone size: -
J gene: TRBJ2-7
V gene: TRBV7-9
D gene: -

CDR3 protein: CASSLDGNTDTQYF
CDR3 DNA: TGTGCCAGCAGCTTAGACGGGAACACAGATACGCAGTATTTT
clone size: -
J gene: TRBJ2-3
V gene: TRBV7-2
D gene: -

CDR3 protein: CASSETASRGYTF
CDR3 DNA: TGTGCCAGCAGTGAAACTGCAAGTCGGGGCTACACCTTC
clone size: -
J gene: TRBJ1-2
V gene: TRBV6-1
D gene: -

CDR3 protein: CASSLSFRGGTGELFF
CDR3 DNA: TGTGCCAGCAGTTTATCATTCAGGGGCGGAACCGGGGAGCTGTTTTTT
clone size: -
J gene: TRBJ2-2
V gene: TRBV27
D gene: -

CDR3 protein: CASSMPSGSYNEQFF
CDR3 DNA: TGTGCCAGTAGTATGCCTAGCGGGAGCTACAATGAGCAGTTCTTC
clone size: -
J gene: TRBJ2-1
V gene: TRBV19
D gene: TRBD2

CDR3 protein: CASSRGYGNQPQHF
CDR3 DNA: TGTGCCAGTAGCAGGGGGTATGGCAATCAGCCCCAGCATTTT
clone size: -
J gene: TRBJ1-5
V gene: TRBV19
D gene: TRBD1

CDR3 protein: CASSPPLVGGGHYYGYTF
CDR3 DNA: TGTGCCAGCTCACCACCGTTGGTTGGCGGGGGGCATTACTATGGCTACACCTTC
clone size: -
J gene: TRBJ1-2
V gene: TRBV18
D gene: -

CDR3 protein: CASDGSGPSGNTIYF
CDR3 DNA: TGTGCCAGCGATGGTTCGGGTCCCTCTGGAAACACCATATATTTT
clone size: -
J gene: TRBJ1-3
V gene: TRBV28
D gene: -

CDR3 protein: CASSLQGLYGGYTF
CDR3 DNA: TGTGCCAGCAGTTTACAGGGCCTCTATGGTGGCTACACCTTC
clone size: -
J gene: TRBJ1-2
V gene: TRBV27
D gene: -

CDR3 protein: CASSEPGPWRPETQYF
CDR3 DNA: TGTGCCAGCAGTGAGCCAGGGCCTTGGCGTCCGGAGACCCAGTACTTC
clone size: -
J gene: TRBJ2-5
V gene: TRBV25-1
D gene: -

CDR3 protein: CASSFTAGGDSPLHF
CDR3 DNA: TGTGCCAGCAGCTTTACGGCAGGGGGAGATTCACCCCTCCACTTT
clone size: -
J gene: TRBJ1-6
V gene: TRBV11-2
D gene: TRBD1

CDR3 protein: CARGQGSTGELFF
CDR3 DNA: TGTGCCAGGGGACAGGGCTCCACCGGGGAGCTGTTTTTT
clone size: -
J gene: TRBJ2-2
V gene: TRBV7-9
D gene: TRBD1

CDR3 protein: CASSFSGVSGNTIYF
CDR3 DNA: TGTGCCAGCAGCTTCTCGGGAGTCTCTGGAAACACCATATATTTT
clone size: -
J gene: TRBJ1-3
V gene: TRBV7-9
D gene: -

CDR3 protein: CASSPPGVRVNTEAFF
CDR3 DNA: TGTGCCAGCTCACCACCAGGCGTCAGGGTGAACACTGAAGCTTTCTTT
clone size: -
J gene: TRBJ1-1
V gene: TRBV18
D gene: -

CDR3 protein: CASSSSQGAGGYGYTF
CDR3 DNA: TGTGCCAGCAGTTCGAGTCAGGGGGCGGGTGGATATGGCTACACCTTC
clone size: -
J gene: TRBJ1-2
V gene: TRBV6-5
D gene: TRBD1

CDR3 protein: CASGSGTGSLSGQPQHF
CDR3 DNA: TGTGCCAGTGGCTCCGGGACAGGTTCTTTGTCGGGTCAGCCCCAGCATTTT
clone size: few
J gene: TRBJ1-5
V gene: TRBV19
D gene: TRBD1

CDR3 protein: CASRDRASNQPQHF
CDR3 DNA: TGTGCCAGCAGAGACAGGGCAAGCAATCAGCCCCAGCATTTT
clone size: -
J gene: TRBJ1-5
V gene: TRBV6-5
D gene: TRBD1

CDR3 protein: CASSFMGGALDEQYF
CDR3 DNA: TGTGCCAGCAGTTTTATGGGGGGGGCCTTAGACGAGCAGTACTTC
clone size: -
J gene: TRBJ2-7
V gene: TRBV28
D gene: -

CDR3 protein: CASSGGQGVYGYTF
CDR3 DNA: TGTGCCAGCAGTGGGGGACAGGGGGTCTATGGCTACACCTTC
clone size: -
J gene: TRBJ1-2
V gene: TRBV6-6
D gene: TRBD1

CDR3 protein: CASSSQGVDVNEQFF
CDR3 DNA: TGCGCCAGCAGCTCACAGGGGGTTGATGTGAATGAGCAGTTCTTC
clone size: -
J gene: TRBJ2-1
V gene: TRBV5-1
D gene: TRBD1

CDR3 protein: CASSFHPNEQFF
CDR3 DNA: TGTGCCAGCTCATTCCATCCCAATGAGCAGTTCTTC
clone size: -
J gene: TRBJ2-1
V gene: TRBV18
D gene: -

CDR3 protein: CASSPGLPREAFF
CDR3 DNA: TGTGCCAGCAGCCCGGGACTCCCCCGAGAAGCTTTCTTT
clone size: -
J gene: TRBJ1-1
V gene: TRBV5-6
D gene: -

CDR3 protein: CASSFITGLYNEQFF
CDR3 DNA: TGTGCCAGCAGCTTCATTACAGGGTTGTACAATGAGCAGTTCTTC
clone size: -
J gene: TRBJ2-1
V gene: TRBV7-9
D gene: -

CDR3 protein: CAISAPSGRSFSGNTIYF
CDR3 DNA: TGTGCCATCAGTGCCCCGAGCGGCCGGAGTTTCTCTGGAAACACCATATATTTT
clone size: -
J gene: TRBJ1-3
V gene: TRBV10-3
D gene: -

CDR3 protein: CASSQGGAGGETQYF
CDR3 DNA: TGTGCCAGCAGCCAAGGTGGGGCTGGTGGAGAGACCCAGTACTTC
clone size: once
J gene: TRBJ2-5
V gene: TRBV3-1/TRBV3-2
D gene: -

CDR3 protein: CASSIIGQGGGQPQHF
CDR3 DNA: TGTGCCAGTAGTATTATTGGGCAGGGAGGGGGTCAGCCCCAGCATTTT
clone size: -
J gene: TRBJ1-5
V gene: TRBV19
D gene: -

CDR3 protein: CASSPRGLENIQYF
CDR3 DNA: TGTGCCAGCAGCCCACGAGGGTTGGAAAACATTCAGTACTTC
clone size: -
J gene: TRBJ2-4
V gene: TRBV11-2
D gene: -

CDR3 protein: CAWGGTGITEAFF
CDR3 DNA: TGTGCCTGGGGGGGGACAGGGATCACTGAAGCTTTCTTT
clone size: -
J gene: TRBJ1-1
V gene: TRBV30
D gene: TRBD1

CDR3 protein: CASGLWGTSTEAFF
CDR3 DNA: TGTGCCAGCGGCCTTTGGGGCACGAGCACTGAAGCTTTCTTT
clone size: -
J gene: TRBJ1-1
V gene: TRBV28
D gene: -

CDR3 protein: CATSDFRGTQYF
CDR3 DNA: TGTGCCACCAGTGATTTCCGAGGTACGCAGTATTTT
clone size: -
J gene: TRBJ2-3
V gene: TRBV24-1
D gene: -